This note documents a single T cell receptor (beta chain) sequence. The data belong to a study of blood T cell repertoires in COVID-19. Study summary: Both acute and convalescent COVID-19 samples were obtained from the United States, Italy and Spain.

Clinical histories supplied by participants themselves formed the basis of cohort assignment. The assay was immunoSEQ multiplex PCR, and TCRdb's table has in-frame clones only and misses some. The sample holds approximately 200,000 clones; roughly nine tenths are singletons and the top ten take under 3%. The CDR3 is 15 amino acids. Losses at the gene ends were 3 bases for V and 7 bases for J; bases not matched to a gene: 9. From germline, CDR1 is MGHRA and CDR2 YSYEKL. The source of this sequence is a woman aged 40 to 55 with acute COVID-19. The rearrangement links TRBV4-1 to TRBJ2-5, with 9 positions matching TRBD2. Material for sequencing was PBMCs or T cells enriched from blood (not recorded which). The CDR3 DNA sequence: TGCGCCAGCAGCCAGGCCGCTAGCGGGATGAGGACCCAGTACTTC. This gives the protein CASSQAASGMRTQYF.